This passage covers 28 T cell receptor beta chains from one sample sequenced in a study of vaccination effects on CD4 cells after COVID-19. Antigen-specific CD4+ T cells were expanded with viral peptide pools in the ViraFEST assay before sequencing. Upon completion of under eleven days in culture, CD4+ T cells were isolated. Negative nucleocapsid antibody tests before and after vaccination confirmed no previous SARS-CoV-2 infection. No antigen is known for these receptors. TCRdb's table, derived via immunoSEQ multiplex PCR, lists solely in-frame clones and lacks some. The sample lists 65,000 to 90,000 clones; roughly 79% were seen once. Specimen: CD4+ T cells from PBMCs cultured with HCoV-NL63 spike peptides, collected before COVID-19 vaccination. These receptors all come from a human donor who received a COVID-19 vaccine.

This chain links TRBV15 with TRBJ2-7, with 11 nucleotides matching TRBD1. The CDR3 runs to 16 residues. J lost 6 bases, V lost 1 base, and 8 bases had no gene match. CDR1 is LNHNV and CDR2 is YYDKDF in the germline V gene (reference sequence). The CDR3 region is CATSRASLGTGGEQYV. The CDR3 region has the DNA TGTGCCACCAGCAGAGCGTCCCTTGGGACAGGGGGCGAGCAGTACGTC.

This clone was recorded only once. This chain links TRBV24-1 with TRBJ2-6; possible D gene TRBD1, 6 bases. Germline values: CDR1 KGHDR, CDR2 SFDVKD. V lost 4 bases and J 3 bases, leaving 15 bases between the germline ends. The CDR3 is made up of 17 amino acids. The DNA for the CDR3 is TGTGCCACCAGTGACCGATTCACAGGGTTTGGGGCCAACGTCCTGACTTTC. Its protein product is CATSDRFTGFGANVLTF.

The chain combines TRBV4-1 with TRBJ1-4, with D possibly TRBD1 on 5 matching bases. There are 16 residues in the CDR3. The ends were cut back, 1 base at V and 0 bases at J, with 9 bases in the middle. The germline V gene has CDR1 MGHRA and CDR2 YSYEKL. In nucleotides, the CDR3 is TGCGCCAGCAGCCAAGGGGGGGGAACAACTAATGAAAAACTGTTTTTT. Translating gives CASSQGGGTTNEKLFF.

DNA of the CDR3: TGTGCCAGCTCACCTCCAAGCGCTAACTATGGCTACACCTTC. Protein product: CASSPPSANYGYTF. The rearrangement joins TRBV18 to TRBJ1-2; D remains ambiguous. Trimming removed 3 bases at V and 0 bases at J, with 8 bases between. Germline V gene sequence: CDR1 KGHSH, CDR2 LQKENI. The CDR3 consists of 14 residues. Using reference TRBV18 and TRBJ1-2 for the parts outside the CDR3, the full variable domain is NAGVMQNPRHLVRRRGQEARLRCSPMKGHSHVYWYRQLPEEGLKFMVYLQKENIIDESGMPKERFSAEFPKEGPSILRIQQVVRGDSAAYFCASSPPSANYGYTFGSGTRLTVV.

The chain links TRBV27 to TRBJ2-1, with a tentative D call TRBD2 (5 bases). CDR1 MNHEY and CDR2 SMNVEV come from the germline V gene (reference sequence). The CDR3 totals 14 residues. The V and J ends lost 4 bases and 0 bases respectively, with 7 bases between them. CDR3 loop: CASSSGYSYNEQFF. The DNA of the CDR3 is TGTGCCAGCAGTTCGGGGTACTCCTACAATGAGCAGTTCTTC.

V and J are TRBV25-1 and TRBJ1-1; D is possibly TRBD1 (5 bases). CDR3 length equals 16 residues. The germline V gene has CDR1 MGHDK and CDR2 SYGVNS. Trimming removed 1 base from V and 0 bases from J, with 12 bases in between. For the CDR3, the DNA is TGTGCCAGCAGTGAATTGACCGGGGGGATGAACACTGAAGCTTTCTTT. Amino acid sequence: CASSELTGGMNTEAFF.

The chain employs TRBV7-2 and TRBJ2-2; D is possibly TRBD2 (6 bases). The V gene's germline CDR1 is SGHTA and CDR2 FQGNSA. V shed 3 bases and J shed 5 bases, with 16 bases lying between them. The CDR3 spans 16 residues. The CDR3 sequence is CASSFSGGPATGELFF. The CDR3 DNA reads as TGTGCCAGCAGCTTTTCCGGGGGACCTGCTACCGGGGAGCTGTTTTTT.

The chain couples TRBV18 to TRBJ1-4, with 10 bases matching TRBD1. The ends lost 3 bases at V and 5 bases at J; junction bases unmatched: 3. Germline loops: CDR1 KGHSH, CDR2 LQKENI. The CDR3 sequence is 15 residues long. CDR3 nucleotides: TGTGCCAGCTCACCGCAGGGACAGGGGAATGAAAAACTGTTTTTT. As protein: CASSPQGQGNEKLFF.

The chain combines TRBV9 with TRBJ2-3; D may be TRBD1 (6 bases). The CDR3 covers 14 residues. The germline CDR1 and CDR2 sequences are SGDLS and YYNGEE. The V gene lost 4 bases and the J gene lost 8 bases, with 17 bases spanning the gap. The CDR3 region is CASSSGQQQGTQYF. The CDR3 coding sequence is TGTGCCAGCAGCTCCGGACAGCAGCAGGGTACGCAGTATTTT.

The chain uses TRBV6-5 and TRBJ1-3; 10 bases line up with TRBD1. The CDR3 is 14 residues long. With 11 bases clipped from V and 3 bases from J, the junction kept 7 bases outside the gene matches. Germline V gene lookup returns CDR1 MNHEY and CDR2 SVGAGI. The CDR3 DNA reads TGTGCCGCGGGGACAGGGGTGGTTGGAAACACCATATATTTT. This translates into CAAGTGVVGNTIYF.

The gene calls are TRBV18 and TRBJ2-2; the match to TRBD2 covers 7 bases. Germline values: CDR1 KGHSH, CDR2 LQKENI. The CDR3 runs 18 residues. The ends lost 6 bases at V and 8 bases at J; junction bases unmatched: 21. The CDR3 DNA reads as TGTGCCAGCTCGCAGAAAAGGCAGGGAGGGCTTGGGGTTGGGGAGCTGTTTTTT. Protein product: CASSQKRQGGLGVGELFF.

The V call is TRBV9, the J call TRBJ2-2; D unclear. The CDR3 is 15 amino acids. The V gene lost 4 bases and the J gene lost 5 bases, with 15 bases spanning the gap. Germline loops: CDR1 SGDLS, CDR2 YYNGEE. DNA of the CDR3: TGTGCCAGCAGCTCGGGTGAACCGCGGACCGGGGAGCTGTTTTTT. Translation: CASSSGEPRTGELFF.

This clone was picked up a small number of times. The chain combines TRBV7-8 with TRBJ2-1; 8 bases map to TRBD1. Germline V gives CDR1 SGHVS, CDR2 FQNEAQ. Trimming removed 0 bases from V and 6 bases from J; junction bases left unmatched: 4. The CDR3 is 15 amino acids. CDR3 nucleotides: TGTGCCAGCAGCTTAGCCTTAGACAGGGGCAATGAGCAGTTCTTC. It codes for CASSLALDRGNEQFF. Supplemented by reference TRBV7-8 and TRBJ2-1, the full variable domain reads GAGVSQSPRYKVAKRGQDVALRCDPISGHVSLFWYQQALGQGPEFLTYFQNEAQLDKSGLPSDRFFAERPEGSVSTLKIQRTQQEDSAVYLCASSLALDRGNEQFFGPGTRLTVL.

The V call is TRBV6-5, the J call TRBJ1-5; 8 nucleotides line up with TRBD1. Germline values: CDR1 MNHEY, CDR2 SVGAGI. The CDR3 has 15 residues. The trim removed 6 bases at V and 7 bases at J, leaving 11 bases unmatched. The CDR3 region has the DNA TGTGCCAGCAGCCTCGGACAGGGCATGGGGCAGCCCCAGCATTTT. Protein: CASSLGQGMGQPQHF.

The chain joins TRBV7-9 to TRBJ2-5; TRBD1 matches at 10 bases. The CDR3 has 15 residues. CDR1 and CDR2 from the germline V gene are SEHNR and FQNEAQ (reference sequence). V shed 5 bases, J shed 4 bases, and the junction held 7 bases outside the gene matches. DNA of the CDR3: TGTGCCAGCAGCCTCGACAGGGGGCCGGGAGAGACCCAGTACTTC. Protein sequence: CASSLDRGPGETQYF.

The genes are TRBV10-1 and TRBJ2-7; 7 nucleotides agree with TRBD1. CDR1 WNHNN and CDR2 SYGVQD come from the germline V gene (reference sequence). The length of the CDR3 is 14 residues. After removal of 5 bases from V and 6 bases from J, the junction contained 10 bases not matched to a gene. The DNA of the CDR3 is TGCGCCAGCAGTTCCAGAGGGGGCCTCATCGAGCAGTACGTC. It codes for CASSSRGGLIEQYV.

The chain links TRBV29-1 to TRBJ2-3, with a tentative D call TRBD1 (6 bases). Between the trimmed V and J ends, which lost 4 bases and 0 bases, there was a span of 11 bases. The length of the CDR3 is 14 residues. The germline gives CDR1 SQVTM, CDR2 ANQGSEA. The CDR3 nucleotides read TGCAGCGTTGTCAGGGGATTTAGCACAGATACGCAGTATTTT. This sequence encodes CSVVRGFSTDTQYF.

This chain connects TRBV10-3 to TRBJ1-1, with D possibly matching TRBD1 (5 bases). Trimming cost V 6 bases and J 5 bases, with 13 bases left between them. CDR1 is ENHRY and CDR2 is SYGVKD in the germline V gene. This CDR3 has 13 residues. The CDR3 spells CAIRDTGLTEAFF. CDR3 DNA sequence: TGTGCCATCAGGGACACGGGGCTTACTGAAGCTTTCTTT.

V and J are TRBV15 and TRBJ2-3, with TRBD1 matching over 11 bases. V shed 1 base and J 4 bases; nucleotides not matched to a gene: 4. The CDR3 sequence is 16 residues long. The germline gives CDR1 LNHNV, CDR2 YYDKDF (reference sequence). CDR3 residues: CATSRVGTGGADTQYF. DNA of the CDR3: TGTGCCACCAGCAGAGTCGGGACAGGGGGTGCAGATACGCAGTATTTT.

The chain has TRBV5-6 and TRBJ2-5, with TRBD1 matching 8 bases. Germline CDR1 reads SGHDT; CDR2 reads YYEEEE. J was trimmed by 0 bases and V by 4 bases; bases with no gene match: 5. The CDR3 has 15 amino acids. CDR3 DNA sequence: TGTGCCAGCAGCCCGACAGGGGAGTACCAAGAGACCCAGTACTTC. This gives the protein CASSPTGEYQETQYF.

This clone is a singleton in its sample. The chain has TRBV7-9 and TRBJ1-5; D not certain. Trimming removed 3 bases at V and 4 bases at J, with 7 bases between. Germline-derived CDR1 and CDR2 are SEHNR and FQNEAQ (reference sequence). This CDR3 is built from 13 residues. CDR3 loop: CASSLSSNQPQHF. DNA of the CDR3: TGTGCCAGCAGCTTGAGTAGTAATCAGCCCCAGCATTTT.

This chain links TRBV30 with TRBJ1-6, with unresolved D. CDR3 length: 18 amino acids. Germline V gene lookup returns CDR1 GTSNPN and CDR2 SVGIG (reference sequence). The V and J ends lost 2 bases and 0 bases respectively, with 17 bases between them. Written as DNA, the CDR3 is TGTGCCTGGAGTCCCCCGACACTCAGTAGCTCCTATAATTCACCCCTCCACTTT. Protein: CAWSPPTLSSSYNSPLHF.

The J gene is TRBJ1-4, the V gene TRBV20-1; tentative D call: TRBD1 (5 bases). Trimming removed 3 bases at V and 0 bases at J, with 8 bases between. Germline V gene sequence: CDR1 DFQATT, CDR2 SNEGSKA (reference sequence). The CDR3 totals 14 residues. The CDR3 DNA is TGCAGTGCTAGTAGGGGCGCAACTAATGAAAAACTGTTTTTT. Protein: CSASRGATNEKLFF.

The chain joins TRBV28 to TRBJ1-5; no firm D call. Germline CDR1 and CDR2: MDHEN and SYDVKM. The CDR3 totals 15 residues. V lost 4 bases, J lost 0 bases, and 10 bases lay in between. For the CDR3, the DNA is TGTGCCAGCAGTTGGAAGAGTAATAGCAATCAGCCCCAGCATTTT. It specifies CASSWKSNSNQPQHF.

This clone occurred a few times. The chain couples TRBV19 to TRBJ1-1; weak D call: TRBD1 (6 bases). Germline CDR1 and CDR2: LNHDA and SQIVND (reference sequence). The CDR3 length is 14 residues. V shed 6 bases and J shed 4 bases, with 15 bases lying between them. The CDR3 is CASRAGDGRTEAFF. CDR3 DNA sequence: TGTGCCAGTAGGGCAGGGGATGGGCGCACTGAAGCTTTCTTT.

The genes are TRBV24-1 and TRBJ1-2, with no clear D. The germline CDR1 and CDR2 sequences are KGHDR and SFDVKD. This CDR3 contains 14 residues. The ends were cut back, 4 bases at V and 8 bases at J, with 16 bases in the middle. CDR3 sequence (DNA): TGTGCCACCAGTGACCACGACGGGCTTGTGGGCTACACCTTC. Translation: CATSDHDGLVGYTF.

This sequence joins TRBV27 and TRBJ1-1; TRBD1 matches 7 bases. The length of the CDR3 is 13 residues. V lost 5 bases and J lost 4; bases outside the gene matches: 4. Germline CDR1 MNHEY, CDR2 SMNVEV (reference sequence). The CDR3 loop is CASSKSGGTEAFF. The CDR3 DNA reads TGTGCCAGCAGTAAATCAGGGGGCACTGAAGCTTTCTTT.

This clone appeared a few times. V usage is TRBV5-8 and J usage is TRBJ2-3; either TRBD1 or TRBD2 may fit D (5 bases each). The CDR3 has 17 amino acids. V lost 3 bases, J lost 2 bases, and 19 bases lay in between. Germline CDR1 SGHTS, CDR2 YDEGEE. Here the CDR3 reads CASSYGRGTESTDTQYF. CDR3 DNA sequence: TGTGCCAGCAGCTACGGACGAGGGACGGAATCCACAGATACGCAGTATTTT.